This TCR beta chain was sequenced during a study of response to subunit inactivated influenza vaccine. J lost 14 bases, V lost 1 base, and 11 bases had no gene match. The germline V gene has CDR1 MGHRA and CDR2 YSYEKL. The CDR3 has 15 residues. TCRdb reanalysed the RT-PCR reads using MiXCR and keeps one entry per CDR3 protein. The sample carries about 540,000 distinct CDR3 sequences, around 21% recorded once. This clonotype was seen only a few times. These sequences were also reported in another study, on T cells expressing NK-cell markers. Per that study: UMI-tagged 5'RACE template switching yielded the TCR beta cDNA. Sorted T-cell subsets CD3+CD56+NKG2C+, CD3+CD56+NKG2C- and CD3+CD56-NKG2C+ were TCR beta-sequenced. Seven HCMV-seropositive donors and one seronegative donor made up the eight sequenced donors. In roughly 6 donors, dominant CD3+CD56+NKG2C+ clones formed roughly 1.0-7.0% of CD8+ cells. Researchers report these clonotypes also headed the CD3+CD56-NKG2C+ fraction in several donors.

The material was CD4+ T cells sorted from PBMCs, obtained approximately 13 days after vaccination. The sequence was collected from a man aged 45 to 65 who received an inactivated influenza vaccine. The rearrangement joins TRBV4-1 to TRBJ1-6, with 7 bases fitting TRBD1. The CDR3 DNA reads as TGCGCCAGCAGCCAAGGAGGGACAGCTAGGGGGACCCTCCACTTT. This translates into CASSQGGTARGTLHF.